A single sample is the source of the 24 T cell receptor beta chains below, sequenced in a study of cytomegalovirus exposure and HLA in healthy donors. It was with 60 Vbeta and 13 Jbeta primers that the PCR ran. The assay was immunoSEQ multiplex PCR, and TCRdb's table has in-frame clones only and misses some. Of 150,000 to 200,000 clones in the sample, about four fifths are singletons; the top ten hold less than 2.5%. Sequencing was carried out using PBMCs. The receptor set was obtained from a woman aged 45-65 years in good health and CMV-seronegative.

The rearrangement links TRBV29-1 to TRBJ1-4; weak D call: TRBD1 (6 bases). Trimming removed 2 bases from V and 0 bases from J, with 10 bases in between. CDR3 length: 15 residues. CDR1 is SQVTM, CDR2 ANQGSEA, per germline. The CDR3 DNA reads as TGCAGCGTTGAACTCAGGGGCGCAACTAATGAAAAACTGTTTTTT. Residues: CSVELRGATNEKLFF.

V and J are TRBV4-2 and TRBJ2-2, with 11 bases that match TRBD2. The CDR3 has 16 amino acids. The J segment lost 3 bases and the V segment lost 5 bases, leaving 5 bases of the junction unmatched. Germline V gene lookup returns CDR1 LGHNA and CDR2 YNFKEQ. CDR3 bases: TGTGCCAGCAGCTTTAGCGGGGGGGCGTACACCGGGGAGCTGTTTTTT. Translating gives CASSFSGGAYTGELFF.

A single count supports this clone. The V call is TRBV29-1, the J call TRBJ1-3; D perhaps matches TRBD1 (6 bases). The CDR3 has 17 amino acids. Per germline, CDR1 SQVTM and CDR2 ANQGSEA. The V and J ends lost 4 bases and 3 bases respectively, with 22 bases between them. The CDR3 nucleotides read TGCAGCGTTGTATTGCGGGGGGCTTTTGGCTTTGGAAACACCATATATTTT. Amino acid sequence: CSVVLRGAFGFGNTIYF.

There are a few counts of this clone. V and J are TRBV7-2 and TRBJ1-5, with 9 positions matching TRBD1. There are 15 residues in the CDR3. After removal of 1 base from V and 5 bases from J, the junction contained 3 bases not matched to a gene. Per the germline V gene, CDR1 is SGHTA and CDR2 is FQGNSA. The CDR3 region has the DNA TGTGCCAGCAGCTTAGGGGACAGGGAGGATCAGCCCCAGCATTTT. It codes for CASSLGDREDQPQHF.

The CDR3 nucleotides are TGTGCCAGCAGTGAAATCGGGGTAGCGGGAGAGAGCTCCTACAATGAGCAGTTCTTC. Translation: CASSEIGVAGESSYNEQFF. The rearrangement links TRBV2 to TRBJ2-1; 9 bases align to TRBD2. The ends lost 2 bases at V and 0 bases at J; junction bases unmatched: 11. The CDR3 runs to 19 residues. Germline V gene lookup returns CDR1 SNHLY and CDR2 FYNNEI.

The rearrangement uses TRBV5-1 and TRBJ2-3; the match to TRBD2 covers 11 bases. With V trimmed by 4 bases and J by 4 bases, 14 bases remained unmatched. Germline CDR1 SGHRS, CDR2 YFSETQ. The CDR3 is 18 residues long. As DNA, the CDR3 is TGCGCCAGCAGCGCTCAAGGGGGGCTAGCGGGAGGATCAGATACGCAGTATTTT. It yields the protein CASSAQGGLAGGSDTQYF.

The chain combines TRBV10-2 with TRBJ1-6; 7 nucleotides align to TRBD1. Trimming took 8 bases from V and 6 from J; bases not matched to a gene: 4. The CDR3 runs to 13 residues. Germline V lookup: CDR1 WSHSY, CDR2 SAAADI. CDR3 coding DNA: TGCGCCAGCTCTGGGACAGCTAATTCACCCCTCCACTTT. Translated: CASSGTANSPLHF.

This chain connects TRBV7-9 to TRBJ2-3; 11 nucleotides line up with TRBD2. The CDR3 totals 16 residues. Germline V lookup: CDR1 SEHNR, CDR2 FQNEAQ (reference sequence). The junction had 6 bases not matched to a gene; V was cut back by 6 bases and J by 1 base. CDR3 DNA: TGTGCCAGCAGTCCACCACTAGCGGGGGGCACAGATACGCAGTATTTT. This sequence encodes CASSPPLAGGTDTQYF.

In its sample, this clone was seen a few times. The V call is TRBV4-3, the J call TRBJ1-4; 8 bases align to TRBD1. With 1 base clipped from V and 10 bases from J, the junction kept 8 bases outside the gene matches. Germline CDR1 reads LGHNA; CDR2 reads YSLEER. CDR3 length: 15 residues. The CDR3 DNA reads as TGCGCCAGCAGCCAAGCAGGACAGGGACTGAGAAAACTGTTTTTT. Translating it yields CASSQAGQGLRKLFF.

The J gene is TRBJ2-1, the V gene TRBV6-4, with D possibly matching TRBD2 (6 bases). With 8 bases removed from V and 7 bases from J, the gap between germline ends came to 24 bases. This CDR3 is built from 16 residues. Germline V gene data show CDR1 as MRHNA and CDR2 as SNTAGT. The CDR3 DNA sequence: TGTGCCAGCGCCGACGGTCACTACGGGAGTAGTAATGAGCAGTTCTTC. Protein: CASADGHYGSSNEQFF.

The chain joins TRBV5-1 to TRBJ2-6; TRBD1 matches 10 bases. The J segment lost 1 base and the V segment lost 1 base, leaving 5 bases of the junction unmatched. CDR3 length equals 18 residues. From germline, CDR1 is SGHRS and CDR2 YFSETQ. CDR3 amino acids: CASSLPGTGESGANVLTF. CDR3 DNA: TGCGCCAGCAGCTTGCCCGGGACAGGGGAGTCTGGGGCCAACGTCCTGACTTTC.

The chain has TRBV4-1 and TRBJ2-5; 12 bases line up with TRBD2. J gave up 7 bases and V 0 bases, and 9 bases lay outside the gene matches. The CDR3 has 17 amino acids. The germline CDR1 and CDR2 sequences are MGHRA and YSYEKL. The CDR3 spells CASSQEATSGSIGTQYF. The CDR3 nucleotides read TGCGCCAGCAGCCAAGAGGCGACTAGCGGGAGCATTGGGACCCAGTACTTC.

The chain combines TRBV7-9 with TRBJ2-7; TRBD1 matches 8 bases. Germline-derived CDR1 and CDR2 are SEHNR and FQNEAQ (reference sequence). With V trimmed by 5 bases and J by 5 bases, 5 bases remained unmatched. The CDR3 totals 13 residues. CDR3 in DNA: TGTGCCAGCAGCCGGACAGGGACTGACGAGCAGTACTTC. It is translated as CASSRTGTDEQYF.

The chain is built from TRBV5-1 and TRBJ2-3; no firm D call. From germline, CDR1 is SGHRS and CDR2 YFSETQ. V lost 0 bases and J 1 base, leaving 15 bases between the germline ends. The CDR3 extends over 17 amino acids. The CDR3 loop reads CASSLATQLSGTDTQYF. The CDR3, as DNA: TGCGCCAGCAGCTTGGCGACTCAACTTTCGGGCACAGATACGCAGTATTTT. Full variable domain (rest looked up from reference TRBV5-1 and TRBJ2-3): KAGVTQTPRYLIKTRGQQVTLSCSPISGHRSVSWYQQTPGQGLQFLFEYFSETQRNKGNFPGRFSGRQFSNSRSEMNVSTLELGDSALYLCASSLATQLSGTDTQYFGPGTRLTVL.

The rearrangement links TRBV6-5 to TRBJ1-6; 8 bases align to TRBD1. V dropped 4 bases and J dropped 9; count of bases not matched to a gene: 5. Germline CDR1 MNHEY, CDR2 SVGAGI. CDR3 length: 14 residues. The CDR3 region is CASSSTGGGSPLHF. Written as DNA, the CDR3 is TGTGCCAGCAGTTCCACAGGGGGTGGTTCACCCCTCCACTTT.

The rearrangement joins TRBV27 to TRBJ1-6; TRBD1 matches 12 bases. Germline trimming cut 3 bases from V and 9 bases from J; bases unmatched to any gene: 9. Germline loops: CDR1 MNHEY, CDR2 SMNVEV (reference sequence). The CDR3 is 17 residues long. CDR3 DNA sequence: TGTGCCAGCAGTTTTTTGTATGAGGGACAGGGGGCTTCACCCCTCCACTTT. Its protein product is CASSFLYEGQGASPLHF.

J is TRBJ1-4 and V is TRBV4-3; weak D call: TRBD1 (6 bases). Trimming left V 0 bases short and J 5 bases short, with 10 bases between. The CDR3 extends over 15 amino acids. Germline loops: CDR1 LGHNA, CDR2 YSLEER. CDR3 in amino acids: CASSQDRGKNEKLFF. The CDR3, as DNA: TGCGCCAGCAGCCAAGACAGGGGTAAGAATGAAAAACTGTTTTTT.

In regard to this clone: The junction departs from the called germline gene at one end, perhaps through a read error. V gene TRBV7-9 combines with J gene TRBJ2-7, with a possible D match to TRBD2 (6 bases). Germline V lookup: CDR1 SEHNR, CDR2 FQNEAQ (reference sequence). The CDR3 totals 15 residues. CDR3 in DNA: TGTTCCAGCAGCCACGGGGGTACCGCTATCTACGAGCAGTACTTC. Translation gives CSSSHGGTAIYEQYF.

This clone has at least ten counts. This rearrangement joins TRBV14 to TRBJ1-1; no firm D call. Germline assignment: CDR1 SGHDN and CDR2 FVKESK. V lost 1 base and J lost 5, with 8 bases in between. CDR3 length: 13 amino acids. The CDR3: CASSQGARTEAFF. The CDR3 nucleotides are TGTGCCAGCAGCCAAGGGGCACGAACTGAAGCTTTCTTT.

The chain couples TRBV5-4 to TRBJ2-1, with D possibly TRBD2 on 5 matching bases. Looked up from germline, CDR1 is SGHNT and CDR2 is YYREEE (reference sequence). V was pared by 7 bases and J by 0 bases, with 20 bases between. The CDR3 runs 17 residues. CDR3 bases: TGTGCCAGCGGGGAAGGGCGGGCCGGTAGCTCCTACAATGAGCAGTTCTTC. Protein sequence: CASGEGRAGSSYNEQFF. The entire variable domain, with the rest obtained from reference TRBV5-4 and TRBJ2-1, is as follows: ETGVTQSPTHLIKTRGQQVTLRCSSQSGHNTVSWYQQALGQGPQFIFQYYREEENGRGNFPPRFSGLQFPNYSSELNVNALELDDSALYLCASGEGRAGSSYNEQFFGPGTRLTVL.

The V call is TRBV20-1, the J call TRBJ2-1; D perhaps matches TRBD1 (6 bases). The V and J ends lost 5 bases and 12 bases respectively, with 14 bases between them. Germline V lookup: CDR1 DFQATT, CDR2 SNEGSKA (reference sequence). This CDR3 is built from 11 residues. CDR3 loop: CSASGTSSQFF. The CDR3 coding sequence is TGCAGTGCTTCCGGGACATCATCGCAGTTCTTC.

V and J are TRBV11-2 and TRBJ1-2; no firm D call. CDR3 length: 13 amino acids. Germline-derived CDR1 and CDR2 are SGHAT and FQNNGV. The V end was cut by 1 base, the J end by 4 bases, with 7 bases between. The CDR3 loop is CASSLAGLYGYTF. CDR3 sequence (DNA): TGTGCCAGCAGCTTAGCAGGACTCTATGGCTACACCTTC.

J is TRBJ1-2 and V is TRBV28; D is unclear. V lost 2 bases and J 4 bases, leaving 8 bases between the germline ends. The CDR3 runs 13 residues. Germline CDR1 is MDHEN and CDR2 is SYDVKM. The CDR3 protein is CASSLVGSYGYTF. The CDR3 DNA reads as TGTGCCAGCAGTTTAGTCGGTAGCTATGGCTACACCTTC.

This clone was found a few times. One end of the junction varies from germline; a read error may be responsible. CDR3 coding DNA: TGTTCCAGCAGCCTAGGGACATTAGAGAACACCGGGGAGCTGTTTTTT. Protein product: CSSSLGTLENTGELFF. This rearrangement joins TRBV7-9 to TRBJ2-2; D perhaps matches TRBD1 (6 bases). CDR1 is SEHNR and CDR2 is FQNEAQ in the germline V gene (reference sequence). This CDR3 is built from 16 residues.